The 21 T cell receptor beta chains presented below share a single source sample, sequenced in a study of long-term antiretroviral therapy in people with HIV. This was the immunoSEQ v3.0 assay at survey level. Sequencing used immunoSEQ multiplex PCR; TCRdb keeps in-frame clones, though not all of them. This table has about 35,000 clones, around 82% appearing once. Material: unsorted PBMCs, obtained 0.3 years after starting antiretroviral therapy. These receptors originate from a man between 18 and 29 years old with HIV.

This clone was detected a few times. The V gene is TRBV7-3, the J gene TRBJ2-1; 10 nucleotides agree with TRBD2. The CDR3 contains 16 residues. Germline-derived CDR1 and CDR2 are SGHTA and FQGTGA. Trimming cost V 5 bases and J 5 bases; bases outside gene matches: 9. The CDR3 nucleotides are TGTGCCAGCAGCGCCCGAGGGCTAGCGGGAGACAATGAGCAGTTCTTC. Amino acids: CASSARGLAGDNEQFF. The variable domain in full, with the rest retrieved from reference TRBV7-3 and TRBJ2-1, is GAGVSQTPSNKVTEKGKYVELRCDPISGHTALYWYRQSLGQGPEFLIYFQGTGAADDSGLPNDRFFAVRPEGSVSTLKIQRTERGDSAVYLCASSARGLAGDNEQFFGPGTRLTVL.

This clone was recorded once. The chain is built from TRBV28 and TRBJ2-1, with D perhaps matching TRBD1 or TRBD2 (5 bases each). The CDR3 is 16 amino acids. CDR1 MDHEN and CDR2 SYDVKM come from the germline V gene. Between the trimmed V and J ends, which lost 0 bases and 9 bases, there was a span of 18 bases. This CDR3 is CASSLWGLASGTEQFF. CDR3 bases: TGTGCCAGCAGTTTATGGGGCCTGGCTTCCGGGACTGAGCAGTTCTTC.

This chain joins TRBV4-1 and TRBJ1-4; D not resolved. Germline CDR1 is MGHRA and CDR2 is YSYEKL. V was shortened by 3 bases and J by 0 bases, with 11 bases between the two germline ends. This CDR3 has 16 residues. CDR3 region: CASSQPSGATNEKLFF. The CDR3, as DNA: TGCGCCAGCAGCCAGCCTAGTGGGGCAACTAATGAAAAACTGTTTTTT.

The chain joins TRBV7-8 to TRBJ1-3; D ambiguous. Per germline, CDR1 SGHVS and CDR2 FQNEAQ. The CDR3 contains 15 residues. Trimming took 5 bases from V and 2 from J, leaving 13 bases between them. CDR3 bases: TGTGCCAGCAGCATCCGGACGGAAACTGGAAACACCATATATTTT. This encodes CASSIRTETGNTIYF. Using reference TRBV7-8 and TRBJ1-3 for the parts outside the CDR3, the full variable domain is GAGVSQSPRYKVAKRGQDVALRCDPISGHVSLFWYQQALGQGPEFLTYFQNEAQLDKSGLPSDRFFAERPEGSVSTLKIQRTQQEDSAVYLCASSIRTETGNTIYFGEGSWLTVV.

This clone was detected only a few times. CDR3 in amino acids: CASSSFFGGSETQYF. DNA of the CDR3: TGTGCCAGCAGTTCATTTTTCGGGGGCTCGGAGACCCAGTACTTC. The genes are TRBV27 and TRBJ2-5, with D perhaps being TRBD1 or TRBD2 (6 bases each). Germline V lookup: CDR1 MNHEY, CDR2 SMNVEV (reference sequence). Trimming left V 4 bases short and J 5 bases short, with 17 bases between. The CDR3 length is 15 residues.

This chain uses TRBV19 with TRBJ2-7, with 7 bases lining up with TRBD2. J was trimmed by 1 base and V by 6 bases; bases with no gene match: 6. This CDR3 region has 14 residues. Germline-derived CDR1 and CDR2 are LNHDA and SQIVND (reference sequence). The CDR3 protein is CASSITSESYEQYF. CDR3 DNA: TGTGCCAGTAGCATCACTAGCGAGTCCTACGAGCAGTACTTC.

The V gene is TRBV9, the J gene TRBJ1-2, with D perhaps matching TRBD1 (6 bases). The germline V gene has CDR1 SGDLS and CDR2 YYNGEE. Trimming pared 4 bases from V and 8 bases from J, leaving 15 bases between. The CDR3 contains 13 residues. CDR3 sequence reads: CASSPHSGEGYTF. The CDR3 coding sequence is TGTGCCAGCAGCCCTCATTCAGGGGAGGGCTACACCTTC.

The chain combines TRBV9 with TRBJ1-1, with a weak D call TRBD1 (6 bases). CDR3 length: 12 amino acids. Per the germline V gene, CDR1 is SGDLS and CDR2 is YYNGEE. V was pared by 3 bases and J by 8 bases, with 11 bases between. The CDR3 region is CASSGRTDEAFF. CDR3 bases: TGTGCCAGCAGCGGGCGGACAGACGAAGCTTTCTTT. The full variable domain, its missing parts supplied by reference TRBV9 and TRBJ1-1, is DSGVTQTPKHLITATGQRVTLRCSPRSGDLSVYWYQQSLDQGLQFLIQYYNGEERAKGNILERFSAQQFPDLHSELNLSSLELGDSALYFCASSGRTDEAFFGQGTRLTVV.

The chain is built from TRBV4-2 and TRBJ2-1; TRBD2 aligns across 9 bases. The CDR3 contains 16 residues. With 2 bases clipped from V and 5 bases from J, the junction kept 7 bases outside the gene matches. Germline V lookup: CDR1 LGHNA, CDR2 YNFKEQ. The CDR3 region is CASSQPLAGSDNEQFF. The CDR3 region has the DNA TGTGCCAGCAGCCAACCCCTAGCGGGGTCTGACAATGAGCAGTTCTTC.

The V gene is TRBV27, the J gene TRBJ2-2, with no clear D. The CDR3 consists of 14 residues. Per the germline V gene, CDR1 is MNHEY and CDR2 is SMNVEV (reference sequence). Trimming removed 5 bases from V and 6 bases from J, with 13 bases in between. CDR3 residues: CASSTPLAAGELFF. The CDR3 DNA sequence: TGTGCCAGCAGTACCCCCTTAGCCGCCGGGGAGCTGTTTTTT.

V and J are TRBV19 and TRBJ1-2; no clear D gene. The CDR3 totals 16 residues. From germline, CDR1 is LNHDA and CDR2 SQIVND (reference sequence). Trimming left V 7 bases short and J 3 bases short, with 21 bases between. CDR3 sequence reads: CASTYQGAGSHYGYTF. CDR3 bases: TGTGCCAGTACCTACCAAGGAGCTGGAAGTCACTATGGCTACACCTTC.

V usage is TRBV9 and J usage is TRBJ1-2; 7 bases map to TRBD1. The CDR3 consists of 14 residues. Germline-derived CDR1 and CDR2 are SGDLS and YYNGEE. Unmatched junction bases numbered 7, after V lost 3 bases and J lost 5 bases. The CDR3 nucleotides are TGTGCCAGCAGCGCCGCAGGGGGGGGTTATGGCTACACCTTC. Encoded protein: CASSAAGGGYGYTF.

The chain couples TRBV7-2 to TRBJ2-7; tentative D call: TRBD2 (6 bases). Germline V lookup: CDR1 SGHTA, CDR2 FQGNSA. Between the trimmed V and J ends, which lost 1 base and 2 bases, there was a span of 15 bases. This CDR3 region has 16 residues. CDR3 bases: TGTGCCAGCAGCTTAGTGGGGGGTCCACCCGCCTACGAGCAGTACTTC. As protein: CASSLVGGPPAYEQYF.

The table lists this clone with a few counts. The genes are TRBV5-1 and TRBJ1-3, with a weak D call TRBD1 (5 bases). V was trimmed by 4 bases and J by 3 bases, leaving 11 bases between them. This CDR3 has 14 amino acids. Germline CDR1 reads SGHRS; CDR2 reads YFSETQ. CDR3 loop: CASSLSGLGNTIYF. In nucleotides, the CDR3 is TGCGCCAGCAGCCTCTCAGGGCTTGGAAACACCATATATTTT.

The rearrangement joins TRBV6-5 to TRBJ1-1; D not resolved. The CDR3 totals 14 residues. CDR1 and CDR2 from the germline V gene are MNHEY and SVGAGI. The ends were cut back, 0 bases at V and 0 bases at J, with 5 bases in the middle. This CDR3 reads CASSYSEVNTEAFF. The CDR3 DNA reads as TGTGCCAGCAGTTACTCGGAGGTGAACACTGAAGCTTTCTTT.

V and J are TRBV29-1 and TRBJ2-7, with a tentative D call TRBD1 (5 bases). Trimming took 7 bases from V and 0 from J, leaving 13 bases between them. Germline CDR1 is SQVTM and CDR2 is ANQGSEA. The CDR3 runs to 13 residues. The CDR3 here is CSAKQVLSYEQYF. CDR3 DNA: TGCAGCGCCAAACAGGTTCTCTCCTACGAGCAGTACTTC.

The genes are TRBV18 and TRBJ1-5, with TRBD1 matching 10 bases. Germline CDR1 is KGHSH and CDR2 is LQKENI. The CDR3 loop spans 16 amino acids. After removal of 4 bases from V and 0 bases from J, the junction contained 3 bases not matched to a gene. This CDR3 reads CASSLGTGDSNQPQHF. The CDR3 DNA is TGTGCCAGCTCACTTGGGACAGGGGATAGCAATCAGCCCCAGCATTTT.

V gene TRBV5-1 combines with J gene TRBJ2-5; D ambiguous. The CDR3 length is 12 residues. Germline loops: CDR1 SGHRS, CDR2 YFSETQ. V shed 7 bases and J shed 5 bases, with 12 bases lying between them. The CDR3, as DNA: TGCGCCAGCGGTTGGGGTAGGGAGACCCAGTACTTC. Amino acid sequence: CASGWGRETQYF.

In nucleotides, the CDR3 is TGTGCCAGCAGACCAGTTGGACAGGGGACTCAGCCCCAGCATTTT. Encoded protein: CASRPVGQGTQPQHF. The chain recombines TRBV6-1 with TRBJ1-5; 9 bases align to TRBD1. Trimming at V came to 6 bases and at J to 6 bases, leaving 9 bases not matched to a gene. This CDR3 region has 15 residues. CDR1 and CDR2 (germline): MNHNS, SASEGT.

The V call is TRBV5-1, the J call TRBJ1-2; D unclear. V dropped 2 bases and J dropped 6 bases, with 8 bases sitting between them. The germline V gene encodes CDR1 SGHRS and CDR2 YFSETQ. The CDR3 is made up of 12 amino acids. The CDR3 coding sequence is TGCGCCAGCAGCTTCGCATCAGATGGCTACACCTTC. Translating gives CASSFASDGYTF.

In nucleotides, the CDR3 is TGTGCCAGCAGCGGGGGTTACAGCACAGATACGCAGTATTTT. Translating it yields CASSGGYSTDTQYF. This chain uses TRBV9 with TRBJ2-3; no firm D call. Germline CDR1 is SGDLS and CDR2 is YYNGEE. V was pared by 3 bases and J by 0 bases, with 8 bases between. The CDR3 has 14 amino acids.